This is a list of T cell receptor beta chains from one sample in a study of cytomegalovirus exposure and HLA in healthy donors. Libraries were prepared by immunoSEQ multiplex PCR; TCRdb keeps only in-frame clonotypes and omits some of them. The repertoire holds about 89,000 clones, 67% seen once, with around 2.3% in the top ten. What was sequenced was PBMCs. All receptors derive from a man aged 30-40 years in good health and CMV-seronegative. CDR3s include the opening cysteine and the closing phenylalanine or tryptophan. D genes are given only for firm matches.

J,D,V,CDR3
TRBJ1-1,TRBD1,TRBV30,CAWSGDRLNTEAFF
TRBJ1-5,.,TRBV7-2,CASRSQTGTLNQPQHF
TRBJ2-7,.,TRBV7-8,CASSPGGGFYEQYF
TRBJ1-3,.,TRBV28,CASSLAPTGNTIYF
TRBJ2-7,.,TRBV7-2,CASSLQEGYLDEQYF
TRBJ1-4,.,TRBV18,CASSPGLSNEKLFF
TRBJ2-1,.,TRBV6-1,CASGRGYNEQFF
TRBJ1-3,.,TRBV30,CAWGRGNTIYF
TRBJ1-1,TRBD1,TRBV4-1,CASSQGQGLDTEAFF
TRBJ2-7,TRBD1,TRBV29-1,CSVRDRGLYEQYF
TRBJ1-4,TRBD1,TRBV9,CASSVTGQGNEKLFF
.,.,TRBV30,CAWSVLAGTYEQYF
TRBJ1-1,TRBD1,TRBV4-3,CASSQDRDRGLTEAFF
TRBJ2-3,TRBD1,TRBV7-2,CASSSGQGPDTQYF
TRBJ1-2,.,TRBV5-1,CASRTLLGYGYTF
TRBJ1-1,.,TRBV5-5,CASKIGSTQNTEAFF
TRBJ1-2,TRBD1,TRBV4-2,CASSQGSGQDYGYTF
TRBJ1-5,.,TRBV28,CASGGNNYQPQHF
TRBJ1-1,.,TRBV30,CAWSENPGTTEAFF
TRBJ2-2,TRBD2,TRBV11-2,CASSLISGGGGELFF
TRBJ1-2,.,TRBV27,CASSLLYVGGRDYGYTF
TRBJ2-3,TRBD1,TRBV25-1,CASSDLSHRGIADTQYF
TRBJ1-2,.,TRBV29-1,CSVSLTGYYGYTF
TRBJ2-7,TRBD2,TRBV2,CASSEEAGGPYEQYF
.,TRBD2,TRBV5-8,CASSLPGRPTSSYEQYF
TRBJ2-1,TRBD1,TRBV6-5,CASSRDSYNEQFF
TRBJ1-2,.,TRBV13,CASSLAGGRLSNYGYTF
TRBJ2-7,.,TRBV27,CASSLSPGGTLSYEQYF
TRBJ1-1,TRBD1,TRBV5-4,CASSFPPDRVNTEAFF
TRBJ2-7,TRBD1,TRBV19,CATRPRTGTYEQYF
TRBJ1-1,.,TRBV28,CATAAGANTEAFF